One T cell receptor (beta chain) is described in this entry. This sample is part of a study of blood T cell repertoires in COVID-19. In the study overall: Spain, Italy and the United States supplied samples that represented acute and convalescent COVID-19.

V shed 3 bases, J shed 5 bases, and the junction held 8 bases outside the gene matches. Germline CDR1 is DFQATT and CDR2 is SNEGSKA (reference sequence). The length of the CDR3 is 14 residues. In the study's own analysis: Researchers report that nucleated cell counts were estimated from reference gene primer amplification. Repertoires were generated with immunoSEQ multiplex PCR, while TCRdb's copy carries only in-frame clones and drops some. V and J calls and clone size come straight from that table; D and trimming were deduced from the DNA. Of a few hundred thousand clones listed, about 90% are singletons.

Sequencing was performed on peripheral blood. The TCR was taken from a woman aged 25-40 years with COVID-19, enrolled during active disease. The V and J genes are TRBV20-1 and TRBJ1-1, with 8 bases lining up with TRBD1. The CDR3 spells CSASIGTGETEAFF. CDR3 in DNA: TGCAGTGCTAGTATTGGGACAGGTGAAACTGAAGCTTTCTTT.